These 21 T cell receptor beta chains were sequenced from one sample in a study of relationships among human T cell subsets. From mRNA, alpha and beta CDR3 regions were amplified using semiquantitative ARM-PCR. ARM-PCR used tagged nested gene-specific primers, then communal superprimers for exponential amplification. Using its own MiXCR run on the multiplex PCR reads, TCRdb lists one record per CDR3 protein. The data hold 13,000 to 15,000 distinct CDR3 sequences, with about 55% observed a single time. Anti-CD25 beads selected CD4+CD25+ regulatory T cells from positively selected CD4+ cells. Sequenced sample: Tregs sorted from blood. These receptors were collected from a man aged 35-49 years in good health.

The sample holds a few counts of this clonotype. The chain couples TRBV28 to TRBJ1-5; TRBD1 agrees at 7 bases. This CDR3 is 15 amino acids long. Trimming cost V 5 bases and J 2 bases; bases outside gene matches: 6. Germline V gene lookup returns CDR1 MDHEN and CDR2 SYDVKM. The CDR3 coding sequence is TGTGCCAGCAGTCTAGGGGGCTCGGGCAATCAGCCCCAGCATTTT. Protein: CASSLGGSGNQPQHF.

This sequence joins TRBV6-1 and TRBJ1-1; D is unclear. Germline-derived CDR1 and CDR2 are MNHNS and SASEGT. The CDR3 length is 14 residues. Trimming pared 4 bases from V and 6 bases from J, leaving 15 bases between. CDR3 sequence (DNA): TGTGCCAGCAGTGTAGACCTTCCGAGCCCTGAAGCTTTCTTT. Its translation: CASSVDLPSPEAFF.

There are a few counts of this clonotype. This sequence joins TRBV28 and TRBJ2-7; TRBD2 matches at 7 bases. CDR1 MDHEN and CDR2 SYDVKM come from the germline V gene. The CDR3 contains 18 residues. The V and J ends lost 3 bases and 7 bases, in that order; junction bases with no gene match: 21. CDR3 DNA: TGTGCCAGCAGTTTCTCCCTCAGTTCGCGGGGGTGGGGGAAGGAGCAGTACTTC. The encoded protein is CASSFSLSSRGWGKEQYF.

This clonotype was seen a few times. The junction shows a germline mismatch at one end, possibly a read error. The V gene is TRBV5-4, the J gene TRBJ2-3; tentatively, D is TRBD2 (5 bases). The CDR3 sequence is 15 residues long. The germline CDR1 and CDR2 sequences are SGHNT and YYREEE (reference sequence). CDR3 sequence (DNA): TGCGCTAGCAGCTTGGTGGTCTCTAGCACAGATACGCAGTATTTT. It yields the protein CASSLVVSSTDTQYF.

The chain joins TRBV14 to TRBJ2-7, with 10 positions matching TRBD1. Germline V gene sequence: CDR1 SGHDN, CDR2 FVKESK. The CDR3 runs 15 residues. Germline trimming cut 5 bases from V and 4 bases from J; bases unmatched to any gene: 8. The DNA for the CDR3 is TGTGCCAGCAGCACAAACCGGGACAGGGGTTACGAGCAGTACTTC. Protein product: CASSTNRDRGYEQYF. The full variable domain, in which reference TRBV14 and TRBJ2-7 provide the parts outside the CDR3, is EAGVTQFPSHSVIEKGQTVTLRCDPISGHDNLYWYRRVMGKEIKFLLHFVKESKQDESGMPNNRFLAERTGGTYSTLKVQPAELEDSGVYFCASSTNRDRGYEQYFGPGTRLTVT.

V usage is TRBV29-1 and J usage is TRBJ2-7, with 7 bases identical to TRBD1. CDR3 length: 12 amino acids. In germline, CDR1 is SQVTM, CDR2 ANQGSEA. Unmatched junction bases numbered 2, after V lost 4 bases and J lost 2 bases. CDR3 protein: CSVVQGAYEQYF. CDR3 in DNA: TGCAGCGTTGTCCAGGGGGCCTACGAGCAGTACTTC.

V is TRBV15 and J is TRBJ1-1; weak D call: TRBD1 (5 bases). The CDR3 sequence is 18 residues long. With 0 bases removed from V and 5 bases from J, the gap between germline ends came to 22 bases. Germline assignment: CDR1 LNHNV and CDR2 YYDKDF (reference sequence). CDR3 sequence: CATSREGDWVDLGTEAFF. CDR3 DNA: TGTGCCACCAGCAGAGAGGGGGATTGGGTCGACTTGGGGACTGAAGCTTTCTTT. Full variable domain (rest looked up from reference TRBV15 and TRBJ1-1): DAMVIQNPRYQVTQFGKPVTLSCSQTLNHNVMYWYQQKSSQAPKLLFHYYDKDFNNEADTPDNFQSRRPNTSFCFLDIRSPGLGDTAMYLCATSREGDWVDLGTEAFFGQGTRLTVV.

The J gene is TRBJ2-5, the V gene TRBV4-1, with TRBD2 as a possible D gene (6 bases). Germline CDR1 is MGHRA and CDR2 is YSYEKL. The CDR3 loop spans 16 amino acids. V dropped 4 bases and J dropped 2 bases, with 17 bases sitting between them. The CDR3 here is CASSRFPGRGQETQYF. The CDR3 DNA sequence: TGCGCCAGCAGCCGGTTTCCCGGGCGGGGACAAGAGACCCAGTACTTC.

The chain joins TRBV11-2 to TRBJ2-3, with TRBD1 matching over 11 bases. There are 14 residues in the CDR3. The germline V gene encodes CDR1 SGHAT and CDR2 FQNNGV. J lost 4 bases, V lost 5 bases, and 2 bases had no gene match. The CDR3 sequence: CASSQGQGADTQYF. The DNA for the CDR3 is TGTGCCAGCAGCCAGGGACAGGGGGCAGATACGCAGTATTTT.

This clonotype showed up just a few times. V and J are TRBV12-3 or TRBV12-4 and TRBJ1-1, with D perhaps TRBD1 (5 bases). The CDR3 extends over 12 amino acids. The V gene lost 3 bases and the J gene lost 11 bases, with 13 bases spanning the gap. The CDR3, as DNA: TGTGCCAGCAGTTTTGGGGGTACTATGGCTTTCTTT. It encodes CASSFGGTMAFF.

CDR3 loop: CAWSIPGRTGEQYF. The DNA of the CDR3 is TGTGCCTGGAGTATACCGGGACGGACAGGGGAGCAGTACTTC. This sequence joins TRBV30 and TRBJ2-7; TRBD1 matches at 8 bases. The CDR3 sequence is 14 residues long. Per the germline V gene, CDR1 is GTSNPN and CDR2 is SVGIG (reference sequence). V trimming: 2 bases; J trimming: 7 bases; junction bases outside the gene matches: 10.

The chain is built from TRBV28 and TRBJ2-4, with D perhaps assigned TRBD1 or TRBD2 (5 bases each). Germline V CDR1 and CDR2: MDHEN, SYDVKM. This CDR3 region has 16 residues. V lost 5 bases and J 5 bases, leaving 19 bases between the germline ends. The CDR3 sequence: CASSERTRDGENIQYF. The CDR3 coding sequence is TGTGCCAGCAGTGAAAGGACCCGGGACGGGGAAAACATTCAGTACTTC.

CDR3 sequence reads: CASSLDILDIQYF. CDR3 nucleotides: TGTGCCAGCAGTTTAGATATTCTGGACATTCAGTACTTC. This sequence joins TRBV12-3 or TRBV12-4 and TRBJ2-4, with D unclear. Trimming cost V 1 base and J 8 bases, with 9 bases left between them. CDR3 length equals 13 residues.

The chain is built from TRBV11-2 and TRBJ1-2, with D uncertain. The germline gives CDR1 SGHAT, CDR2 FQNNGV. The CDR3 is made up of 16 amino acids. The germline V and J ends were trimmed by 5 bases and 8 bases, with 24 bases remaining between them. The CDR3 protein is CASSRVAGAGGEGYTF. CDR3 DNA: TGTGCCAGCAGCCGCGTCGCGGGCGCCGGTGGGGAAGGCTACACCTTC.

This clonotype occurred a few times. The chain recombines TRBV6-5 with TRBJ2-6; the D is unclear. Germline V gene lookup returns CDR1 MNHEY and CDR2 SVGAGI. Trimming took 5 bases from V and 0 from J, leaving 8 bases between them. The CDR3 covers 15 residues. The CDR3 sequence: CASSLKGSGANVLTF. The CDR3 DNA reads TGTGCCAGCAGTCTAAAGGGCTCTGGGGCCAACGTCCTGACTTTC.

The table lists this clonotype with a few counts. This rearrangement joins TRBV20-1 to TRBJ2-1, with TRBD1 as a possible D gene (5 bases). Germline CDR1 DFQATT, CDR2 SNEGSKA (reference sequence). This CDR3 comprises 14 residues. V lost 6 bases and J lost 7, with 19 bases in between. CDR3 loop: CSAPDPGKGNEQFF. The CDR3 DNA sequence: TGCAGTGCCCCGGACCCAGGGAAAGGGAATGAGCAGTTCTTC.

The sample holds a few counts of this clonotype. The chain joins TRBV11-2 to TRBJ1-3, with D unresolved. The CDR3 has 14 residues. With 0 bases removed from V and 1 base from J, the gap between germline ends came to 4 bases. CDR1 and CDR2 from the germline V gene are SGHAT and FQNNGV. In nucleotides, the CDR3 is TGTGCCAGCAGCTTAGATGGGTCTGGAAACACCATATATTTT. This encodes CASSLDGSGNTIYF.

The V call is TRBV3-1, the J call TRBJ2-1, with 7 bases lining up with TRBD2. Germline-derived CDR1 and CDR2 are LGHDT and YNNKEL (reference sequence). This CDR3 has 14 residues. J lost 5 bases, V lost 1 base, and 2 bases had no gene match. CDR3 in DNA: TGTGCCAGCAGCCAAGCGGGGGGTCACAATGAGCAGTTCTTC. Amino acids: CASSQAGGHNEQFF.

The chain is built from TRBV12-3 or TRBV12-4 and TRBJ1-4; D not certain. The CDR3 totals 15 residues. Deletions cut 3 bases from V and 8 bases from J, with 16 bases between. CDR3 sequence reads: CASSFKLSSREKLFF. The CDR3 DNA reads as TGTGCCAGCAGTTTCAAACTTAGCTCACGGGAAAAACTGTTTTTT.

This clonotype was counted a few times. The chain has TRBV12-3 or TRBV12-4 and TRBJ1-1; TRBD1 matches at 8 bases. The V gene end was trimmed by 1 base and the J gene end by 0 bases; junction bases not matched to a gene: 4. The CDR3 has 16 amino acids. The CDR3 bases are TGTGCCAGCAGTTTAGGTAACAGGGGGATGAACACTGAAGCTTTCTTT. It specifies CASSLGNRGMNTEAFF.

The chain combines TRBV4-1 with TRBJ2-1, with TRBD1 matching 9 bases. The CDR3 runs 16 residues. With V trimmed by 5 bases and J by 7 bases, 12 bases remained unmatched. The V gene's germline CDR1 is MGHRA and CDR2 YSYEKL. The CDR3 spells CASSFTGTGKRNEQFF. The CDR3 DNA follows: TGCGCCAGCAGCTTTACCGGGACAGGGAAGAGGAATGAGCAGTTCTTC.